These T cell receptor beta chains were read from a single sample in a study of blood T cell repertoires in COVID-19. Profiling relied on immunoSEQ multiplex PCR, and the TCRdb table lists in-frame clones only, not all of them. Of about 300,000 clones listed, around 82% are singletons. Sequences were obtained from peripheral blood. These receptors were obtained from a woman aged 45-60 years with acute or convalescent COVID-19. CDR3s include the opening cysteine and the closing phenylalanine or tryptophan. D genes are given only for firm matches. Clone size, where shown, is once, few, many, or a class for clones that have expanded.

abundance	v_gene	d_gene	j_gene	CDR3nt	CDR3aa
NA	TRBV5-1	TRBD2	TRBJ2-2	TGCGCCAGCAGCTTGGGACTAGCGGGGGGAGAGACCGGGGAGCTGTTTTTT	CASSLGLAGGETGELFF
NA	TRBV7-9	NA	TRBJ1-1	TGTGCCAGCAGCCCCCGGACTAGGGTTGAAGCTTTCTTT	CASSPRTRVEAFF
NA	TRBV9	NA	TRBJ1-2	TGTGCCAGCAGCATCGACAGTAACTATGGCTACACCTTC	CASSIDSNYGYTF
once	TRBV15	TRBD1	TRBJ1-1	TGTGCCACCAGCAGCACCACCACAGGGGCGAGCAGGGCTTTCTTT	CATSSTTTGASRAFF
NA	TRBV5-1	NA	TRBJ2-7	TGCGCCAGCAGCGTAGACTACGAGCAGTACTTC	CASSVDYEQYF
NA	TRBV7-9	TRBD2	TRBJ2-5	TGTGCCAGCAGCTATTCAGTTGGGACTACGGTCCGAGAGACCCAGTACTTC	CASSYSVGTTVRETQYF
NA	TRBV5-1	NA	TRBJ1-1	TGCGCCAGCAGCTTCAGCGGTCAGAACACTGAAGCTTTCTTT	CASSFSGQNTEAFF
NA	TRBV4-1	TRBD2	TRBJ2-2	TGCGCCAGCAGCCAACAACGGGGGGACGGGGAGCTGTTTTTT	CASSQQRGDGELFF
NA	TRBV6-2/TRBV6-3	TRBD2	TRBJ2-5	TGTGCCAGCAGTTACCCATTGGGACTAGATCTGGAGACCCAGTACTTC	CASSYPLGLDLETQYF
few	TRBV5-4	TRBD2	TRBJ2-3	TGTGCCAGCAGCTTGACTAGCGGGAAGACAGATACGCAGTATTTT	CASSLTSGKTDTQYF
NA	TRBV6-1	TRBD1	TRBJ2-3	TGTGCCAGCAGTGGCCATGGGACAGGGCCTAGCACAGATACGCAGTATTTT	CASSGHGTGPSTDTQYF
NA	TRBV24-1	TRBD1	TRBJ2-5	TGTGCCACCAGTGACCCGACAGGGGCGGGAGAGACCCAGTACTTC	CATSDPTGAGETQYF
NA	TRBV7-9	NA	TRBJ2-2	TGTGCCAGCAGCAAAGGAGGGGGCATCGGCACCGGGGAGCTGTTTTTT	CASSKGGGIGTGELFF
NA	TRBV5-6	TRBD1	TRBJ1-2	TGTGCCAGCAGCTGGACAGGAGACACCGTTAACTATGGCTACACCTTC	CASSWTGDTVNYGYTF
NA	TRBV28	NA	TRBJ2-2	TGTGCCAGCAGACCCGCCCGGACAGTGAACACCGGGGAGCTGTTTTTT	CASRPARTVNTGELFF
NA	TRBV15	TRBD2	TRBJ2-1	TGTGCCACCAGCAGGGGGGGGACTAGCTTGATCAATGAGCAGTTCTTC	CATSRGGTSLINEQFF
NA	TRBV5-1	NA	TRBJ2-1	TGCGCCAGCAGCTTGGGACAGGAGTACAATGAGCAGTTCTTC	CASSLGQEYNEQFF
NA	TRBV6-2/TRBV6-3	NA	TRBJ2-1	TGTGCCAGCAGCCTGGGACTCTACAATGAGCAGTTCTTC	CASSLGLYNEQFF
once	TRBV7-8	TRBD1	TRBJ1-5	TGTGCCAGCAGCTTAGCGGTATTTCAGGGGGCAGGTCAGCCCCAGCATTTT	CASSLAVFQGAGQPQHF
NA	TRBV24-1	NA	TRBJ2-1	TGTGCCACCAGTGATCCCGGGATAGGGCAGTTCTTC	CATSDPGIGQFF
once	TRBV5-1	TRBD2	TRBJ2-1	TGCGCCAGCAGCCCCCCAGGGCGGGGGGGGTCCAACAATAATGAGCAGTTCTTC	CASSPPGRGGSNNNEQFF
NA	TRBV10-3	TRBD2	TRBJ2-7	TGTGCCATCAGTGGGCTAGCGGGACCTTACGAGCAGTACTTC	CAISGLAGPYEQYF
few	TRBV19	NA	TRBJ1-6	TGTGCCAGTAGTACCCTAGGGACAAGCGACTACTCCTATAATTCACCCCTCCACTTT	CASSTLGTSDYSYNSPLHF
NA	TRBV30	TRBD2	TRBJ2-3	TGTGCCTGGAGTGTGTCTAGCGGGAGTCGGATAGATACGCAGTATTTT	CAWSVSSGSRIDTQYF
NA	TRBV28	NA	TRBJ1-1	TGTGCCAGCAGTCCAGCGTTGAACACTGAAGCTTTCTTT	CASSPALNTEAFF
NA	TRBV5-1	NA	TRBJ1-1	TGCGCCAGCAGCTTGGCCGACACTGAAGCTTTCTTT	CASSLADTEAFF
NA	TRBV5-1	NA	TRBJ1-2	TGCGCCAGCAGACGGACAGACCACTATGGCTACACCTTC	CASRRTDHYGYTF
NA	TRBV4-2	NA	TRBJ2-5	TGTGCCAGCAGCCAAGATTTGCAGTTCCAAGAGACCCAGTACTTC	CASSQDLQFQETQYF
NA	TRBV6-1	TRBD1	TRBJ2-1	TGTGCCAGCAGTGACAGGGGGCCTACCTACAATGAGCAGTTCTTC	CASSDRGPTYNEQFF
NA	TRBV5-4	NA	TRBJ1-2	TGTGCCAGCAGCTTGGCCTCCGGGCCGACTAGCTATGGCTACACCTTC	CASSLASGPTSYGYTF
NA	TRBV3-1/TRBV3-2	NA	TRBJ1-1	TGTGCCAGCAGCCAAGACAGATTTGAAGCTTTCTTT	CASSQDRFEAFF
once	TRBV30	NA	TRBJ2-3	TGTGCCTGGATGGGGCGGGGCCCCACAGATACGCAGTATTTT	CAWMGRGPTDTQYF
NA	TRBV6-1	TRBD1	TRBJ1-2	TGTGCCAGCAGTGAAGGGACAGGGTTTCCCTATGGCTACACCTTC	CASSEGTGFPYGYTF
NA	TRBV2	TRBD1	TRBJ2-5	TGTGCCAGCAGGGGGGGGACAGGGGAGGAGACCCAGTACTTC	CASRGGTGEETQYF
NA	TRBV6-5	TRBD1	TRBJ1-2	TGTGCCAGCAGGACAGGGGGCTATGGCTACACCTTC	CASRTGGYGYTF
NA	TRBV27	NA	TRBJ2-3	TGTGCCAGCAGTTTATACCAGGGCACAGATACGCAGTATTTT	CASSLYQGTDTQYF
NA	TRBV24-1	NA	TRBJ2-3	TGTGCCACCAGTGGGGGGGTGACAGATACGCAGTATTTT	CATSGGVTDTQYF
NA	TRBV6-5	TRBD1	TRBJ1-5	TGTGCCAGCAGTATTACAGGGGCAGCTCAGCCCCAGCATTTT	CASSITGAAQPQHF
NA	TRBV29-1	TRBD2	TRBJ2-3	TGCAGCGTCGATGGGACTAGCGGGAGAGGGACAGATACGCAGTATTTT	CSVDGTSGRGTDTQYF
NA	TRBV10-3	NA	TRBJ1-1	TGTGCCATCAGTGAGCCCAGTACGGAAGCTTTCTTT	CAISEPSTEAFF